This T cell receptor (beta chain) was captured by sequencing in a study of CD8 T cells in Susac syndrome. Losses at the gene ends were 3 bases for V and 5 bases for J; bases not matched to a gene: 12. Germline CDR1 reads SGDLS; CDR2 reads YYNGEE. The CDR3 contains 16 residues. CD8+ and CD4+ T cells were negatively isolated; TEMRA cells were FACS-enriched. It was with random hexamers that roughly 0.5 to 1 ug RNA was reverse transcribed. TCRdb itself ran the immunoSEQ multiplex PCR reads through MiXCR, one entry per CDR3 protein. Of 90,000 to 150,000 distinct CDR3 sequences in the sample, 90% to 95% were seen once.

This clonotype was obtained from a human donor with multiple sclerosis. The sequenced sample was CD4+ T cells from PBMCs. This chain joins TRBV9 and TRBJ1-1; TRBD1 agrees at 8 bases. DNA of the CDR3: TGTGCCAGCAGCGGATCACTGACAGGGGTAGTGACTGAAGCTTTCTTT. Translating it yields CASSGSLTGVVTEAFF.